What follows are 30 T cell receptor beta chains derived from one specimen sequenced in a study of T-cell reconstitution after alpha-beta-depleted transplantation in children (dated by TCRdb to 2016 to 2018). The receptor library was made with PCR. These reads were obtained on an Illumina HiSeq 2500. TCR libraries were prepared with molecular barcoding, using unique molecular identifiers to normalize TCRbeta repertoire quantification. In TCRdb, the public reads were trimmed at Q25 with fastp and aligned with MiXCR, with productive beta chains retained. Each CDR3 protein gets just one entry, which takes the most common genes and DNA from the rows behind it. The sample profile shows around 380,000 distinct CDR3 sequences; 11% of them were found once. Clones ranked in the top ten supply about 5% of the sample. Sequencing was performed on PBMCs from the stem cell graft donor, taken from the stem cell graft. These TCRs come from a human donor who donated a stem cell graft to a child with acute myeloid leukemia.

This clonotype was counted between two and nine times. V usage is TRBV6-2 or TRBV6-3 and J usage is TRBJ2-1, with TRBD2 matching 8 bases. The germline V gene encodes CDR1 MNHEY and CDR2 SVGEGT. The CDR3 spans 16 residues. V lost 2 bases, J lost 0 bases, and 3 bases stayed unmatched. The CDR3 DNA is TGTGCCAGCAGTTACGCGCGGGGGGCCTCCTACAATGAGCAGTTCTTC. This translates into CASSYARGASYNEQFF.

This clonotype has only a few counts. The CDR3 reads CASSLRPGTELMNTEAFF. The DNA of the CDR3 is TGTGCCAGCAGCCTACGACCCGGGACAGAGCTCATGAACACTGAAGCTTTCTTT. The rearrangement joins TRBV21-1 to TRBJ1-1; no DNA check was done on the table's D call, TRBD1. TRBV21-1 is a listed pseudogene. This CDR3 is 18 amino acids long.

This clonotype was recorded at least ten times. This CDR3 is CSAKHGAGNTIYF. The DNA for the CDR3 is TGCAGCGCCAAGCATGGGGCTGGAAACACCATATATTTT. The chain joins TRBV20-1 to TRBJ1-3, with unresolved D. CDR1 and CDR2 from the germline V gene are DFQATT and SNEGSKA (reference sequence). This CDR3 has 13 residues.

This CDR3 reads CSVLRTEDYGYTF. In nucleotides, the CDR3 is TGCAGCGTCCTGAGGACAGAGGACTATGGCTACACCTTC. The chain combines TRBV29-1 with TRBJ1-2; tentatively, D is TRBD1 (6 bases). Germline CDR1 SQVTM, CDR2 ANQGSEA. V was shortened by 6 bases and J by 3 bases, with 14 bases between the two germline ends. This CDR3 spans 13 amino acids.

This clonotype was observed once. J is TRBJ2-1 and V is TRBV20-1; D might be TRBD2 (7 bases). V dropped 6 bases and J dropped 0 bases, with 30 bases sitting between them. The CDR3 has 20 amino acids. CDR1 and CDR2 from the germline V gene are DFQATT and SNEGSKA (reference sequence). CDR3 nucleotides: TGCAGTGCCCCTACTGATCCGGGGGGCCTGAGGGAAAGCTCCTACAATGAGCAGTTCTTC. Translating it yields CSAPTDPGGLRESSYNEQFF.

This clonotype was seen more than once but under ten times. This sequence joins TRBV2 and TRBJ2-3; 9 bases line up with TRBD2. This CDR3 has 15 amino acids. Germline V gene data show CDR1 as SNHLY and CDR2 as FYNNEI. The junction had 8 bases not matched to a gene; V was cut back by 6 bases and J by 4 bases. CDR3 loop: CASSERGRGADTQYF. DNA for the CDR3: TGTGCCAGCAGCGAGCGCGGGAGGGGCGCAGATACGCAGTATTTT. Based on the CDR3 plus reference TRBV2 and TRBJ2-3, the full variable domain is EPEVTQTPSHQVTQMGQEVILRCVPISNHLYFYWYRQILGQKVEFLVSFYNNEISEKSEIFDDQFSVERPDGSNFTLKIRSTKLEDSAMYFCASSERGRGADTQYFGPGTRLTVL.

This clonotype came up a few times. The V call is TRBV14, the J call TRBJ2-7, with TRBD2 as a possible D gene (5 bases). The V gene lost 1 base and the J gene lost 4 bases, with 14 bases spanning the gap. CDR3 length: 15 amino acids. Germline V CDR1 and CDR2: SGHDN, FVKESK. DNA of the CDR3: TGTGCCAGCAGCCAAGTAGAGGCTTGGAGGTACGAGCAGTACGTC. Translating it yields CASSQVEAWRYEQYV.

This rearrangement joins TRBV2 to TRBJ2-2; 8 bases are shared with TRBD1. Germline loops: CDR1 SNHLY, CDR2 FYNNEI. V was clipped by 8 bases and J by 2 bases; unmatched bases: 16. The CDR3 consists of 18 residues. The CDR3 sequence: CASCFFGGRGLNTGELFF. The CDR3 DNA is TGTGCCAGCTGTTTTTTCGGGGGCAGGGGGCTAAACACCGGGGAGCTGTTTTTT. Drawing the rest from reference TRBV2 and TRBJ2-2, the complete variable domain is EPEVTQTPSHQVTQMGQEVILRCVPISNHLYFYWYRQILGQKVEFLVSFYNNEISEKSEIFDDQFSVERPDGSNFTLKIRSTKLEDSAMYFCASCFFGGRGLNTGELFFGEGSRLTVL.

The J gene is TRBJ2-7, the V gene TRBV20-1, with D unresolved. The CDR3 loop spans 14 amino acids. In germline, CDR1 is DFQATT, CDR2 SNEGSKA (reference sequence). V lost 3 bases and J lost 2, with 14 bases in between. The chain's CDR3 is CSASRQASTYEQYF. The CDR3 nucleotides read TGCAGTGCTAGTCGCCAGGCCTCTACCTACGAGCAGTACTTC.

In this sample, this clonotype turned up many times. The chain joins TRBV21-1 to TRBJ1-5; the table names TRBD1, a call not compared with the DNA. TRBV21-1 is classified as a pseudogene. CDR3 length equals 15 residues. The CDR3 bases are TGTGCCAGCAGCAAAGTGGGCGGCAGCAATCAGCCCCAGCATTTT. Amino acid sequence: CASSKVGGSNQPQHF.

CDR3 nucleotides: TGTGCCACCAGCAGAGATGAGGACGATACGCAGTATTTT. Translating gives CATSRDEDDTQYF. The V call is TRBV15, the J call TRBJ2-3; D not certain. Germline CDR1 LNHNV, CDR2 YYDKDF (reference sequence). The CDR3 runs to 13 residues. Between the trimmed V and J ends, which lost 0 bases and 6 bases, there was a span of 7 bases. The whole variable domain, filled in from reference TRBV15 and TRBJ2-3, reads DAMVIQNPRYQVTQFGKPVTLSCSQTLNHNVMYWYQQKSSQAPKLLFHYYDKDFNNEADTPDNFQSRRPNTSFCFLDIRSPGLGDTAMYLCATSRDEDDTQYFGPGTRLTVL.

This clonotype was observed a few times. The V and J genes are TRBV10-3 and TRBJ2-6; 7 positions agree with TRBD2. The CDR3 is 17 amino acids. The ends lost 5 bases at V and 4 bases at J; junction bases unmatched: 11. Per the germline V gene, CDR1 is ENHRY and CDR2 is SYGVKD. This CDR3 reads CAISILTSLSGANVLTF. The CDR3 nucleotides read TGTGCCATCAGTATCTTGACTAGCTTATCCGGGGCCAACGTCCTGACTTTC.

This clonotype was observed a few times. CDR3 DNA sequence: TGTGCCAGCTCGGTTCCCTACGGAGAGACCCAGTACTTC. Its translation is CASSVPYGETQYF. V gene TRBV12-3 or TRBV12-4 combines with J gene TRBJ2-5; no clear D. The CDR3 covers 13 residues. Trimming cost V 8 bases and J 4 bases, with 14 bases left between them.

This rearrangement joins TRBV20-1 to TRBJ2-2; D uncertain. CDR3 length equals 17 residues. Trimming shortened V by 0 bases and J by 7 bases, and 21 bases separated the two germline ends. Germline CDR1 reads DFQATT; CDR2 reads SNEGSKA (reference sequence). CDR3 region: CSARDALADVFIGELFF. The CDR3 nucleotides are TGCAGTGCTAGAGACGCACTCGCCGATGTCTTCATCGGGGAGCTGTTTTTT.

This clonotype was observed at least ten times. CDR3 amino acids: CASTLTGREQYF. In nucleotides, the CDR3 is TGCGCCAGCACTTTGACAGGGCGCGAGCAGTACTTC. The rearrangement joins TRBV5-1 to TRBJ2-7; TRBD1 agrees at 7 bases. The trim removed 6 bases at V and 6 bases at J, leaving 6 bases unmatched. From germline, CDR1 is SGHRS and CDR2 YFSETQ. This CDR3 is built from 12 residues. Drawing the rest from reference TRBV5-1 and TRBJ2-7, the complete variable domain is KAGVTQTPRYLIKTRGQQVTLSCSPISGHRSVSWYQQTPGQGLQFLFEYFSETQRNKGNFPGRFSGRQFSNSRSEMNVSTLELGDSALYLCASTLTGREQYFGPGTRLTVT.

V is TRBV7-3 and J is TRBJ2-7, with D hard to call. Per the germline V gene, CDR1 is SGHTA and CDR2 is FQGTGA. The CDR3 has 14 residues. The V and J ends lost 2 bases and 3 bases respectively, with 11 bases between them. The CDR3 region is CASSLGVDGYEQYF. Written as DNA, the CDR3 is TGTGCCAGCAGCTTAGGGGTGGACGGCTACGAGCAGTACTTC.

This chain links TRBV7-2 with TRBJ2-3, with unresolved D. V lost 0 bases to trimming and J lost 3 bases, with 10 bases between them. Germline values: CDR1 SGHTA, CDR2 FQGNSA. The CDR3 has 15 amino acids. CDR3 nucleotide sequence: TGTGCCAGCAGCTTAGCGAACGATAGAACAGATACGCAGTATTTT. It encodes CASSLANDRTDTQYF. Combining the CDR3 with reference TRBV7-2 and TRBJ2-3 gives the whole variable domain GAGVSQSPSNKVTEKGKDVELRCDPISGHTALYWYRQSLGQGLEFLIYFQGNSAPDKSGLPSDRFSAERTGGSVSTLTIQRTQQEDSAVYLCASSLANDRTDTQYFGPGTRLTVL.

This clonotype showed up many times. An end of the junction differs from the germline gene, which may be a read error. The chain couples TRBV4-2 to TRBJ2-3; D is perhaps TRBD2 (6 bases). The CDR3 has 16 residues. CDR1 is LGHNA, CDR2 YNFKEQ, per germline. The DNA for the CDR3 is TGTGCCAGCAGCCAAGATCCGACCGGGGGAGCAGAGACGCAGTATTTT. Residues: CASSQDPTGGAETQYF.

The CDR3 bases are TGCAGCGTTGAAGTTTCTTCCTTGAATACGCAGTATTTT. This gives the protein CSVEVSSLNTQYF. V gene TRBV29-1 combines with J gene TRBJ2-3; no firm D call. Trimming stripped 1 base from V and 7 bases from J, with 12 bases between. The V gene's germline CDR1 is SQVTM and CDR2 ANQGSEA. CDR3 size: 13 residues.

This rearrangement joins TRBV25-1 to TRBJ2-1, with 10 nucleotides matching TRBD2. The CDR3 runs to 14 residues. The germline V gene has CDR1 MGHDK and CDR2 SYGVNS. The J segment lost 7 bases and the V segment lost 5 bases, leaving 5 bases of the junction unmatched. The CDR3 nucleotides are TGTGCCAGCAGTCTAGCGGGGGAGGGGAATGAGCAGTTCTTC. Its protein is CASSLAGEGNEQFF.

This clonotype showed up just a few times. The chain combines TRBV3-1 with TRBJ1-2; TRBD1 matches at 8 bases. Germline lookup yields CDR1 LGHDT and CDR2 YNNKEL (reference sequence). The CDR3 has 16 residues. Germline trimming cut 4 bases from V and 2 bases from J; bases unmatched to any gene: 9. This CDR3 reads CASSPRRTGPNYGYTF. The CDR3 nucleotides read TGTGCCAGCAGCCCACGTCGGACAGGGCCGAACTATGGCTACACCTTC.

This clonotype has a handful of counts. The chain carries TRBV12-3 or TRBV12-4 and TRBJ2-2, with D hard to call. This CDR3 contains 15 residues. Trimming removed 3 bases from V and 2 bases from J, with 10 bases in between. CDR3 coding DNA: TGTGCCAGCAGTTTCACGATGGATAACACCGGGGAGCTGTTTTTT. Its protein is CASSFTMDNTGELFF.

This clonotype was picked up one time. The chain combines TRBV30 with TRBJ1-1, with D perhaps matching TRBD1 (6 bases). There are 12 residues in the CDR3. From germline, CDR1 is GTSNPN and CDR2 SVGIG (reference sequence). V was shortened by 5 bases and J by 2 bases, with 9 bases between the two germline ends. The DNA for the CDR3 is TGTGCCTGGCCGGGGGCCAACACTGAAGCTTTCTTT. Translation: CAWPGANTEAFF.

The rearrangement links TRBV5-5 to TRBJ1-2; 9 bases fit TRBD1. From germline, CDR1 is SGHKS and CDR2 YYEKEE (reference sequence). The CDR3 has 14 residues. Losses at the gene ends were 0 bases for V and 4 bases for J; bases not matched to a gene: 1. As DNA, the CDR3 is TGTGCCAGCAGCTTGGAGGGACAGGGCTATGGCTACACCTTC. Residues: CASSLEGQGYGYTF.

The chain has TRBV25-1 and TRBJ2-7, with no clear D. CDR3 size: 16 residues. The germline V gene has CDR1 MGHDK and CDR2 SYGVNS. Trimming removed 6 bases at V and 5 bases at J, with 23 bases between. In DNA form, the CDR3 reads TGTGCCAGCAGAATTCTCAGCGATAGCTGCCTCCACGAGCAGTACTTC. This gives the protein CASRILSDSCLHEQYF.

The chain joins TRBV24-1 to TRBJ2-5; D uncertain. Germline CDR1 reads KGHDR; CDR2 reads SFDVKD. The CDR3 is 11 residues long. V was clipped by 1 base and J by 7 bases, with 3 bases between them. The CDR3 loop is CATSDLGTQYF. The CDR3 DNA is TGTGCCACCAGTGATTTAGGGACCCAGTACTTC.

This clonotype was seen a few times. The V and J genes are TRBV5-1 and TRBJ2-5; 7 bases align to TRBD1. The V and J ends lost 4 bases and 4 bases, in that order; junction bases with no gene match: 7. This CDR3 has 14 residues. CDR1 is SGHRS and CDR2 is YFSETQ in the germline V gene. CDR3 nucleotide sequence: TGCGCCAGCAGCCAGGGACAGAAGCGAGAGACCCAGTACTTC. Its protein product is CASSQGQKRETQYF.

This clonotype was detected a few times. V gene TRBV11-2 combines with J gene TRBJ2-4, with D perhaps TRBD1 (5 bases). This CDR3 has 17 residues. Germline V gene lookup returns CDR1 SGHAT and CDR2 FQNNGV. V was trimmed by 0 bases and J by 2 bases, leaving 14 bases between them. CDR3 nucleotides: TGTGCCAGCAGCTTAGATCCCCAGGGTTTACCCAAAAACATTCAGTACTTC. This translates into CASSLDPQGLPKNIQYF. The full variable domain, its missing parts supplied by reference TRBV11-2 and TRBJ2-4, is EAGVAQSPRYKIIEKRQSVAFWCNPISGHATLYWYQQILGQGPKLLIQFQNNGVVDDSQLPKDRFSAERLKGVDSTLKIQPAKLEDSAVYLCASSLDPQGLPKNIQYFGAGTRLSVL.

This clonotype was counted at least ten times. V usage is TRBV5-1 and J usage is TRBJ2-1; D is possibly TRBD1 or TRBD2 (5 bases each). The germline V gene encodes CDR1 SGHRS and CDR2 YFSETQ. CDR3 length: 13 residues. Trimming removed 3 bases at V and 8 bases at J, with 12 bases between. This CDR3 reads CASSWGSGYEQFF. The DNA for the CDR3 is TGCGCCAGCAGCTGGGGGTCGGGTTATGAGCAGTTCTTC.

V usage is TRBV7-2 and J usage is TRBJ2-7; 10 bases match TRBD2. Germline V gene data show CDR1 as SGHTA and CDR2 as FQGNSA. V lost 2 bases to trimming and J lost 5 bases; unmatched junction nucleotides: 6. This CDR3 is 15 amino acids long. The CDR3 spells CASSLFLAGGNEQYF. Here the CDR3 DNA reads TGTGCCAGCAGCTTATTCTTAGCGGGAGGAAACGAGCAGTACTTC.